The TCR beta chain under discussion was sequenced for a study of technical replicates of blood from a handful of donors (dated by TCRdb to between 2016 and 2019). The CDR3 starts with the cysteine, ends with the phenylalanine, and has 15 residues. Left in the record is the CDR3 DNA by itself, 45 bases read in frame from the first base. Sequences ENHRY (CDR1) and SYGVKD (CDR2) are obtained from the germline V gene. Trimming accounts for 5 bases at V and 5 bases at J, while the number of junction bases matched to no gene is 10. Regarding this clone: This receptor's antigen is unknown. No much larger clonotype is one base removed from it; base qualities were not supplied.

Library construction relied on the immunoSEQ multiplex PCR assay. In TCRdb, the immuneACCESS table is reduced to in-frame sequences with V and J assigned. These tables do not hold every clone; where another copy was compared, an unresolved V gene accounts for under half, and the others remain unexplained. For this sample there are over 50,000 clones; approximately 86% appear just once. Around 5.1% of the sample is in the top ten clones. This sequence uses TRBV10-3 and TRBJ2-7; 9 bases in the middle match TRBD2. What was sequenced was PBMCs. This TCR derives from a human donor in good health. Some clones in this sample may be carry-over from other donors' samples. Here the CDR3 is given as CAISTNSGSSDEQYF. The DNA sequence follows: TGTGCCATCAGTACTAATAGCGGGAGCAGCGACGAGCAGTACTTC.